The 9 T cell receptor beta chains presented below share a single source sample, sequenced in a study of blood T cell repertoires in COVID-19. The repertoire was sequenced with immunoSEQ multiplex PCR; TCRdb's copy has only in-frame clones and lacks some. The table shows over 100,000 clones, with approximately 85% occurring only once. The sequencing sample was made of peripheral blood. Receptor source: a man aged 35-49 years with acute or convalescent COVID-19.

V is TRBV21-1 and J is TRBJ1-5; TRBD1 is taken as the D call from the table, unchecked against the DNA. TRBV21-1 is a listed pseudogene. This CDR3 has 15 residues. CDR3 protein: CASSARGTGVQPQHF. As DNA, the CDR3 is TGTGCCAGCAGCGCTCGCGGGACAGGGGTTCAGCCCCAGCATTTT.

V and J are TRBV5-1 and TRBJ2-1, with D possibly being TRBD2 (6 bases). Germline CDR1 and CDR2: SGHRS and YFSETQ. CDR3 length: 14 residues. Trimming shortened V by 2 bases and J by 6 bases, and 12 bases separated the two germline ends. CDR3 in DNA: TGCGCCAGCAGCTTAGGACTACCTGGCAATGAGCAGTTCTTC. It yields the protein CASSLGLPGNEQFF.

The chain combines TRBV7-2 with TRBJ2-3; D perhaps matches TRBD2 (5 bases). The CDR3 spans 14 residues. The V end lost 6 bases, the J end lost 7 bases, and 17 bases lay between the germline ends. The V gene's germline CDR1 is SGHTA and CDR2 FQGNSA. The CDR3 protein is CASREGSITYTQYF. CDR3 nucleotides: TGTGCCAGCAGAGAGGGCTCGATTACGTATACGCAGTATTTT.

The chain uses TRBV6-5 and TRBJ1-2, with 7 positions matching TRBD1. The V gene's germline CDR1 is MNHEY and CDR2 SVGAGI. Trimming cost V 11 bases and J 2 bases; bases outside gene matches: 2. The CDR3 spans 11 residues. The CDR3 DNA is TGTGCCCAACAGGGGAACTATGGCTACACCTTC. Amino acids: CAQQGNYGYTF.

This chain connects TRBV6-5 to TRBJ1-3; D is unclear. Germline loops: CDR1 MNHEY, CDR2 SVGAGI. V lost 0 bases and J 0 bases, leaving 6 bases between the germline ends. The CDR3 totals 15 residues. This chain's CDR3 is CASSYSSGSGNTIYF. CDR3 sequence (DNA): TGTGCCAGCAGTTACTCGTCGGGCTCTGGAAACACCATATATTTT.

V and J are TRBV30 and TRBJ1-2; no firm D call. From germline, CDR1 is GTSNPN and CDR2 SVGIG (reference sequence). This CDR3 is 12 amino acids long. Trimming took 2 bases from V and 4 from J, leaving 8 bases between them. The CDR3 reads CAWSPTGYGYTF. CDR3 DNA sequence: TGTGCCTGGAGTCCAACCGGCTATGGCTACACCTTC.

The CDR3 reads CASSPLGTPNINEQFF. Written as DNA, the CDR3 is TGTGCCAGCAGCCCCCTCGGGACTCCGAACATCAATGAGCAGTTCTTC. The chain employs TRBV7-3 and TRBJ2-1; possible D gene TRBD2, 6 bases. The CDR3 contains 16 residues. V shed 5 bases and J shed 6 bases, with 20 bases lying between them. In germline, CDR1 is SGHTA, CDR2 FQGTGA.

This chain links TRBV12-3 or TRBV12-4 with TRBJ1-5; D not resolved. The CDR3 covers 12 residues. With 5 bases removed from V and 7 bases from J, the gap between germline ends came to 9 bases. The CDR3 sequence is CASSQPGQPQHF. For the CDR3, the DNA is TGTGCCAGCAGTCAGCCGGGGCAGCCCCAGCATTTT.

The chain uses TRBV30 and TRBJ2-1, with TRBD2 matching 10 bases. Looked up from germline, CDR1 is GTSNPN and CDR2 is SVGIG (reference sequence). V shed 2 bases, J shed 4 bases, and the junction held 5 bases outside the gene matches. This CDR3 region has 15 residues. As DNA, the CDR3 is TGTGCCTGGAGTCCCGGGACTAGCGTTTACAATGAGCAGTTCTTC. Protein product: CAWSPGTSVYNEQFF.